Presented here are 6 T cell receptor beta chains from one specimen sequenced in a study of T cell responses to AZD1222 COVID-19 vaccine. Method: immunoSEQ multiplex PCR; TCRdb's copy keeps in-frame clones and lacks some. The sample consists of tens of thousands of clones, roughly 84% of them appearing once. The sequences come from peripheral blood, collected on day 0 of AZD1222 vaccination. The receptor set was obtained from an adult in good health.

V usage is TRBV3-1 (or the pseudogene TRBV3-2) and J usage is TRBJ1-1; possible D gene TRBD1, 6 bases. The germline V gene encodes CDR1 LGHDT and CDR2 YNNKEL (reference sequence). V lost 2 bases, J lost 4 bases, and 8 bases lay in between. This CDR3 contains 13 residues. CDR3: CASSQWGATEAFF. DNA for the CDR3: TGTGCCAGCAGCCAATGGGGGGCCACTGAAGCTTTCTTT.

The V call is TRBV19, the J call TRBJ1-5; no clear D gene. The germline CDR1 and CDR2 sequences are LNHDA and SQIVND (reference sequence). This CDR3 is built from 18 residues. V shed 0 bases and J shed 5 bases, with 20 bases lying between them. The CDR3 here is CASSIDPLRHRWDQPQHF. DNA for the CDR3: TGTGCCAGTAGTATAGACCCCTTGAGACATCGGTGGGATCAGCCCCAGCATTTT.

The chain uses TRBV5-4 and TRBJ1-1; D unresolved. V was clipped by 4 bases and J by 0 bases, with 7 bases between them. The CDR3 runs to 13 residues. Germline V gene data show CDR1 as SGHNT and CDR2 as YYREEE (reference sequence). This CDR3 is CASSREVNTEAFF. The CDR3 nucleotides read TGTGCCAGCAGCCGAGAGGTGAACACTGAAGCTTTCTTT.

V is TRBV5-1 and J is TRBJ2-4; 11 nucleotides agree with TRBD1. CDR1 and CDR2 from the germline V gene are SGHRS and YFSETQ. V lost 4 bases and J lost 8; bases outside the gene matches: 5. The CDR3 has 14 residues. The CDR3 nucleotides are TGCGCCAGCAGCGTGGGGGACAGGGGGTACATTCAGTACTTC. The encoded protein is CASSVGDRGYIQYF.

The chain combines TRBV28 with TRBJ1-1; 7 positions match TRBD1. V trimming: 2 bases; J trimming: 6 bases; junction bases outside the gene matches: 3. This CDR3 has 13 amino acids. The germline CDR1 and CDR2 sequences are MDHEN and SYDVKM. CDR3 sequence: CASSLGRGSEAFF. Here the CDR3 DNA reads TGTGCCAGCAGTTTAGGCAGGGGGTCTGAAGCTTTCTTT.

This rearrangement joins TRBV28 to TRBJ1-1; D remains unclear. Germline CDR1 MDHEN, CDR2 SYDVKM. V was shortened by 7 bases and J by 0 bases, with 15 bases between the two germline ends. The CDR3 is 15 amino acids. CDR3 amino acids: CASKRPVSMNTEAFF. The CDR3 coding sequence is TGTGCCAGCAAGAGGCCAGTTAGTATGAACACTGAAGCTTTCTTT.